Listed here are 19 T cell receptor beta chains from one sample, sequenced in a study of T cell repertoires in cytomegalovirus infection. From the reads, TCRdb called clonotypes with MiXCR, one entry per CDR3 protein. The sample has some 940,000 distinct CDR3 sequences, 25% to 40% seen once. These receptors have no known antigen. The sample in question was cultured CD8+ T cells from PBMCs, obtained from culture after CMV antigen stimulation. All receptors come from a human donor in good health (CMV status not recorded). Some clones in this sample may be carry-over from other donors' samples.

To note about this clonotype: In this CDR3 the conserved last residue, phenylalanine or tryptophan, is missing, so a read error is likely. The rearrangement links TRBV12-3 or TRBV12-4 to TRBJ2-1; 7 bases are shared with TRBD1. V shed 4 bases, J shed 6 bases, and the junction held 9 bases outside the gene matches. The CDR3 length is 15 residues. The CDR3 DNA reads TGTGCCAGCAGTTCTGTAGGGGGCCGGGGCAATGAGCAGTTCCTC. The encoded protein is CASSSVGGRGNEQFL.

A few counts support this clonotype. The chain joins TRBV7-2 to TRBJ2-7; 7 nucleotides agree with TRBD1. The CDR3 runs to 16 residues. V dropped 5 bases and J dropped 6; count of bases not matched to a gene: 16. Germline loops: CDR1 SGHTA, CDR2 FQGNSA. The CDR3 nucleotides read TGTGCCAGCAGCCAAACCCCAGGGGGAAGCTTCGGCGAGCAGTACGTC. Amino acid sequence: CASSQTPGGSFGEQYV.

The chain joins TRBV12-3 or TRBV12-4 to TRBJ1-2, with TRBD1 matching 8 bases. This CDR3 is built from 15 residues. V shed 7 bases, J shed 5 bases, and the junction held 12 bases outside the gene matches. The CDR3 here is CASTTSRQGRYGYTF. DNA for the CDR3: TGTGCCAGCACCACCTCCAGACAGGGGAGATATGGCTACACCTTC.

This clonotype showed up just a few times. V is TRBV4-1 and J is TRBJ2-7; D may be TRBD2 (6 bases). This CDR3 is built from 15 residues. V was shortened by 1 base and J by 0 bases, with 10 bases between the two germline ends. CDR1 is MGHRA, CDR2 YSYEKL, per germline. For the CDR3, the DNA is TGCGCCAGCAGCCAAGTTGGGGGGAGCTCCTACGAGCAGTACTTC. Its translation is CASSQVGGSSYEQYF.

The chain joins TRBV7-2 to TRBJ2-1; 14 bases agree with TRBD2. CDR3 length equals 16 residues. The V gene's germline CDR1 is SGHTA and CDR2 FQGNSA. The trim removed 10 bases at V and 6 bases at J, leaving 11 bases unmatched. The CDR3 spells CANNDWTSGGPNEQFF. The CDR3 DNA is TGTGCCAACAACGATTGGACTAGCGGGGGGCCCAATGAGCAGTTCTTC.

This clonotype was detected ten times or more. V usage is TRBV7-3 and J usage is TRBJ2-5; D unresolved. Germline CDR1 is SGHTA and CDR2 is FQGTGA. The CDR3 spans 14 residues. V gave up 0 bases and J gave up 4 bases, with 9 bases separating them. The DNA of the CDR3 is TGTGCCAGCAGCTTAACGGGCACGGGAGAGACCCAGTACTTC. It translates to CASSLTGTGETQYF.

The rearrangement joins TRBV12-3 or TRBV12-4 to TRBJ1-2, with 10 bases identical to TRBD1. The CDR3 consists of 14 residues. V lost 7 bases and J lost 8; bases outside the gene matches: 10. The CDR3 bases are TGTGCCAGCACTCTCAGGGGGGGACAGGGGGGCTACACCTTC. Translated, it gives CASTLRGGQGGYTF.

The chain employs TRBV27 and TRBJ2-7; 8 nucleotides agree with TRBD1. Germline values: CDR1 MNHEY, CDR2 SMNVEV (reference sequence). The junction had 11 bases not matched to a gene; V was cut back by 4 bases and J by 6 bases. This CDR3 comprises 15 residues. The CDR3 loop is CASSSRTGTVTEQYF. Here the CDR3 DNA reads TGTGCCAGCAGTTCCCGGACAGGGACGGTCACCGAGCAGTACTTC.

The chain links TRBV27 to TRBJ2-2, with D possibly called TRBD1 or TRBD2 (5 bases each). This CDR3 region has 13 residues. The V gene's germline CDR1 is MNHEY and CDR2 SMNVEV (reference sequence). Trimming pared 2 bases from V and 7 bases from J, leaving 8 bases between. Here the CDR3 reads CASSLGTNGELFF. The CDR3 nucleotides are TGTGCCAGCAGTTTAGGGACGAACGGGGAGCTGTTTTTT.

This rearrangement joins TRBV10-3 to TRBJ1-3; 9 nucleotides agree with TRBD1. With V trimmed by 2 bases and J by 2 bases, 7 bases remained unmatched. The CDR3 has 17 amino acids. Germline V lookup: CDR1 ENHRY, CDR2 SYGVKD. The CDR3 sequence: CAISEVKQGAPGNTIYF. The CDR3 nucleotides are TGTGCCATCAGTGAGGTTAAACAGGGGGCGCCTGGAAACACCATATATTTT.

This clonotype was counted only a few times. The gene calls are TRBV12-3 or TRBV12-4 and TRBJ1-6; perhaps TRBD1 as D (6 bases). V lost 6 bases and J 8 bases, leaving 26 bases between the germline ends. CDR3 size: 18 residues. CDR3 sequence (DNA): TGTGCCAGCAGCTCACCAACCGGGACACCCTCCGCGGATTCACCCCTCCACTTT. Encoded protein: CASSSPTGTPSADSPLHF.

This clonotype was picked up a small number of times. This chain uses TRBV5-1 with TRBJ2-1, with D perhaps matching TRBD1 (6 bases). V dropped 4 bases and J dropped 8 bases, with 13 bases sitting between them. Germline CDR1 is SGHRS and CDR2 is YFSETQ. CDR3 length: 13 amino acids. The CDR3 sequence: CASSTLQGDEQFF. The DNA for the CDR3 is TGCGCCAGCAGCACGTTACAGGGAGATGAGCAGTTCTTC.

This clonotype appeared a single time. This chain links TRBV6-8 with TRBJ2-5; no firm D call. Germline values: CDR1 MNHGY, CDR2 SAAAGT. V lost 8 bases, J lost 5 bases, and 18 bases lay in between. The CDR3 sequence is 14 residues long. In nucleotides, the CDR3 is TGTGCCAGCGGCCCGGGCCAACATATGGAGACCCAGTACTTC. It specifies CASGPGQHMETQYF.

As for this clonotype: Possible read error: a much larger clone is one base away. The chain links TRBV7-2 to TRBJ2-2; possibly TRBD2 for D (5 bases). Germline V CDR1 and CDR2: SGHTA, FQGNSA. The CDR3 contains 14 residues. Trimming pared 5 bases from V and 6 bases from J, leaving 13 bases between. Here the CDR3 reads CASSPPMDSGELFF. Here the CDR3 DNA reads TGTGCCAGCAGCCCACCTATGGACTCCGGGGAGCTGTTTTTT.

The sample holds a few counts of this clonotype. This chain uses TRBV7-8 with TRBJ1-6; the D is unclear. This CDR3 contains 16 residues. Germline assignment: CDR1 SGHVS and CDR2 FQNEAQ. V was cut by 5 bases and J by 7 bases, with 18 bases left in between. The CDR3 DNA sequence: TGTGCCAGCAGCCTAATCCCCGTCGCCCGAAATTCACCCCTCCACTTT. This gives the protein CASSLIPVARNSPLHF.

This clonotype was recorded at least ten times. The chain joins TRBV12-3 or TRBV12-4 to TRBJ2-5, with 9 nucleotides matching TRBD1. Losses at the gene ends were 6 bases for V and 5 bases for J; bases not matched to a gene: 10. This CDR3 contains 15 residues. DNA for the CDR3: TGTGCCAGCAGAGGGCCTGGACAGGGGTGGGAGACCCAGTACTTC. This gives the protein CASRGPGQGWETQYF.

The chain carries TRBV10-3 and TRBJ1-1; the D gene is possibly TRBD1 (6 bases). This CDR3 is built from 13 residues. In germline, CDR1 is ENHRY, CDR2 SYGVKD. CDR3 coding DNA: TGTGTCGCTTCGACAGGAGTTGGCACTGAAGCTTTCTTT. The encoded protein is CVASTGVGTEAFF.

The V gene is TRBV10-3, the J gene TRBJ2-3; D uncertain. The V and J ends lost 3 bases and 0 bases respectively, with 7 bases between them. The V gene's germline CDR1 is ENHRY and CDR2 SYGVKD. The CDR3 covers 14 residues. The CDR3 loop reads CAISEVVSTDTQYF. CDR3 coding DNA: TGTGCCATCAGTGAAGTGGTCAGCACAGATACGCAGTATTTT.

The gene calls are TRBV5-1 and TRBJ2-3; no clear D gene. The germline V gene encodes CDR1 SGHRS and CDR2 YFSETQ. Between the trimmed V and J ends, which lost 3 bases and 5 bases, there was a span of 19 bases. CDR3 size: 16 residues. In nucleotides, the CDR3 is TGCGCCAGCAGCTCCCGAGGCCTGTCGGTAGGAGATACGCAGTATTTT. Encoded protein: CASSSRGLSVGDTQYF. The full variable domain, with the rest looked up from reference TRBV5-1 and TRBJ2-3, is KAGVTQTPRYLIKTRGQQVTLSCSPISGHRSVSWYQQTPGQGLQFLFEYFSETQRNKGNFPGRFSGRQFSNSRSEMNVSTLELGDSALYLCASSSRGLSVGDTQYFGPGTRLTVL.